This T cell receptor (beta chain) was sequenced during a study of cytomegalovirus exposure and HLA in healthy donors. It was with 60 Vbeta and 13 Jbeta primers that the PCR ran. Here immunoSEQ multiplex PCR was the method, and the copy in TCRdb shows in-frame clones only, minus some. Counted here are 160,000 or so clones, almost 85% occurring once; the ten biggest clones make up around 0.52%. With V trimmed by 5 bases and J by 4 bases, 5 bases remained unmatched. Germline CDR1 is SEHNR and CDR2 is FQNEAQ (reference sequence). CDR3 length: 13 residues. The sample taken for sequencing was PBMCs. The origin of this receptor is a woman aged 45-65 years in good health and CMV-seronegative. The J gene is TRBJ2-7, the V gene TRBV7-9, with 7 bases fitting TRBD2. CDR3 DNA: TGTGCCAGCAGCCATGGGGGGGATTACGAGCAGTACTTC. This sequence encodes CASSHGGDYEQYF.